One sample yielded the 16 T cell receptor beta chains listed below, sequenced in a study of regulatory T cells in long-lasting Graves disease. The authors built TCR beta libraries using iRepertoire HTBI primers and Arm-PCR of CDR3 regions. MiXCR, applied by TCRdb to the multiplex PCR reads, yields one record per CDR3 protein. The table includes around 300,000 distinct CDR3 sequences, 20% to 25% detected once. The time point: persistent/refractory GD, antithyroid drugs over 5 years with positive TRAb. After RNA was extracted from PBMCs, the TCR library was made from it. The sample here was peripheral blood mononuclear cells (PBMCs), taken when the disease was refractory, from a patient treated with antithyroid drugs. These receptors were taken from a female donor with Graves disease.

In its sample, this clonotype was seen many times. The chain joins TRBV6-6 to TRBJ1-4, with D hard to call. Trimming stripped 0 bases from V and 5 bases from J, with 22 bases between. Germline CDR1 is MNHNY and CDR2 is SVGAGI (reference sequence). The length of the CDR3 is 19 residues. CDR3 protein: CASSYSGILQRLGNEKLFF. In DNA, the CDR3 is TGTGCCAGCAGTTACTCGGGAATTCTCCAGAGGTTGGGGAATGAAAAACTGTTTTTT.

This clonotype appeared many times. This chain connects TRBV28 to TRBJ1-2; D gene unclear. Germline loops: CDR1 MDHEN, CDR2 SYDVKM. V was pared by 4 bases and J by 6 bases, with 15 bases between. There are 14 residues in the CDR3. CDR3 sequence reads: CASSSGPPQDGYTF. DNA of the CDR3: TGTGCCAGCAGTTCGGGCCCCCCGCAGGATGGCTACACCTTC.

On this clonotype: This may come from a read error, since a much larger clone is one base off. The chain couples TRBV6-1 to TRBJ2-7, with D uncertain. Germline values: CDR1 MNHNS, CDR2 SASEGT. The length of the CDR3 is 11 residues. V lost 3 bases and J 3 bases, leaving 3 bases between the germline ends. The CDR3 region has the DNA TGTGCCAGCAGTGACCTCTACGAGCAGTACTTC. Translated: CASSDLYEQYF.

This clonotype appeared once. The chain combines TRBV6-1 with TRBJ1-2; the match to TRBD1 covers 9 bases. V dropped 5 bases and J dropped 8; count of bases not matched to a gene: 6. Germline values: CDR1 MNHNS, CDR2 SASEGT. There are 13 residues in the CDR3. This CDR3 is CASSRTGEQGYTF. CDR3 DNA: TGTGCCAGCAGTCGGACAGGGGAGCAGGGCTACACCTTC.

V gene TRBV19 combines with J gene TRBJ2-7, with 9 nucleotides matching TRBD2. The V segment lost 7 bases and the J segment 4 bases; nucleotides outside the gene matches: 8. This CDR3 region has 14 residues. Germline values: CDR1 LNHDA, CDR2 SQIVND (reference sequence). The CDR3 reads CASKATSGTYEQYF. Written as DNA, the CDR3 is TGTGCCAGTAAAGCGACTAGCGGAACTTACGAGCAGTACTTC. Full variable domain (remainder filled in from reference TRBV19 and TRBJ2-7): DGGITQSPKYLFRKEGQNVTLSCEQNLNHDAMYWYRQDPGQGLRLIYYSQIVNDFQKGDIAEGYSVSREKKESFPLTVTSAQKNPTAFYLCASKATSGTYEQYFGPGTRLTVT.

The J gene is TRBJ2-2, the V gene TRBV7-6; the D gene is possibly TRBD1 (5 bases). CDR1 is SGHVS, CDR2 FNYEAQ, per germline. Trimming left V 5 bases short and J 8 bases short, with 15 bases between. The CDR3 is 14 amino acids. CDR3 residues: CASSLGPSGGELFF. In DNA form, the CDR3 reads TGTGCCAGCAGCCTGGGGCCCTCTGGGGGGGAGCTGTTTTTT.

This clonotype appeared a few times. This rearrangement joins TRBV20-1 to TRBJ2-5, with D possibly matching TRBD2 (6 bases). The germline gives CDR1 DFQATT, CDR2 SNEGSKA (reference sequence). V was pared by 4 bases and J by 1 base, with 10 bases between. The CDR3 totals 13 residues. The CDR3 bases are TGCAGTGCTAAGGGACTTGGCCAAGAGACCCAGTACTTC. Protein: CSAKGLGQETQYF.

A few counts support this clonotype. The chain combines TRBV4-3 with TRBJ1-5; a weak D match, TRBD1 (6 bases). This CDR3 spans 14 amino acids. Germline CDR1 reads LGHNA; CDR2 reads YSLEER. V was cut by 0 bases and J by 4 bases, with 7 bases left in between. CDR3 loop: CASSQDQGNQPQHF. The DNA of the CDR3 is TGCGCCAGCAGCCAAGATCAGGGGAATCAGCCCCAGCATTTT.

Here the CDR3 DNA reads TGTGCCAGCACCGGGGCTGTTTCCGGGGAGCTGTTTTTT. This codes for CASTGAVSGELFF. The rearrangement links TRBV27 to TRBJ2-2, with D possibly being TRBD1 or TRBD2 (5 bases each). The V end was cut by 7 bases, the J end by 6 bases, with 12 bases between. This CDR3 is built from 13 residues. Germline V lookup: CDR1 MNHEY, CDR2 SMNVEV (reference sequence).

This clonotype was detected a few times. The CDR3 DNA follows: TGTGCCAGCAGTTTTAGGGCCTCGTGGGAGCAGTACTTC. It codes for CASSFRASWEQYF. The chain combines TRBV6-5 with TRBJ2-7; D unresolved. The CDR3 extends over 13 amino acids. The germline CDR1 and CDR2 sequences are MNHEY and SVGAGI. V dropped 4 bases and J dropped 7 bases, with 14 bases sitting between them.

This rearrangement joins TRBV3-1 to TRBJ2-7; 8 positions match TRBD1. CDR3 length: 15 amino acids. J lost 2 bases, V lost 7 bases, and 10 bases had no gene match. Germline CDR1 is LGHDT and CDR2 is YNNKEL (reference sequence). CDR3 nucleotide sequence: TGTGCCAGCACCTTCGGACAGGGTGGAACCTACGAGCAGTACTTC. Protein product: CASTFGQGGTYEQYF.

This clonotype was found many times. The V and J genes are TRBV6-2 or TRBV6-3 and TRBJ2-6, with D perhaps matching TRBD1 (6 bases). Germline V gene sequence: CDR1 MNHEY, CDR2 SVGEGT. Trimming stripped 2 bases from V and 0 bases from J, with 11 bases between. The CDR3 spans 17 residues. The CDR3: CASSYLKQGSGANVLTF. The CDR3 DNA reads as TGTGCCAGCAGTTACCTGAAACAGGGCTCTGGGGCCAACGTCCTGACTTTC.

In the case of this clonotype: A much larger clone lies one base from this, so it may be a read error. Written as DNA, the CDR3 is TGTGCCAGCGGAACGACTAGCGGCCGGGGGTCGGTAACCGGGGGGCTGTTTTTT. This sequence encodes CASGTTSGRGSVTGGLFF. V is TRBV6-7 and J is TRBJ2-2, with 9 bases matching TRBD2. TRBV6-7 is identified as an open reading frame with a role that is uncertain. CDR3 size: 18 residues.

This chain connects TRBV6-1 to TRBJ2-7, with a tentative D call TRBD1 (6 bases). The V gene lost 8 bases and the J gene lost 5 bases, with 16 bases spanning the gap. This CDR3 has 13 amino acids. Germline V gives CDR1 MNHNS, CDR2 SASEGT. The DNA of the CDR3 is TGTGCCAGCTCTGGACAGCTTAAGGACGAGCAGTACTTC. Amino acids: CASSGQLKDEQYF.

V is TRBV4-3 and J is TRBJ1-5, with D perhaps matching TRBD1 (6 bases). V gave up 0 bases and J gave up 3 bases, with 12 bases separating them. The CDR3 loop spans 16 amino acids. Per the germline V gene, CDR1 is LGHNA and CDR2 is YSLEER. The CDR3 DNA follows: TGCGCCAGCAGCCAAGATCTAAACAGGGCCAATCAGCCCCAGCATTTT. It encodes CASSQDLNRANQPQHF.

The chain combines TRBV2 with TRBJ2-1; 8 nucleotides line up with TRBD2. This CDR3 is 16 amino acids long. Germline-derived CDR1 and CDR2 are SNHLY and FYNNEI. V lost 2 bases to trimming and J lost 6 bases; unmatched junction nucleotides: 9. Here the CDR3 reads CASSEYVGLGANEQFF. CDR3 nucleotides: TGTGCCAGCAGTGAATATGTGGGACTAGGGGCCAATGAGCAGTTCTTC.